This entry concerns a single T cell receptor beta chain. The entry originates in a study of blood T cell repertoires in COVID-19. Study information: Specimens from acute and convalescent COVID-19 originated in the United States, Italy and Spain.

In germline, CDR1 is SNHLY, CDR2 FYNNEI. CDR3 size: 15 residues. V lost 0 bases and J lost 5, with 11 bases in between. Method: immunoSEQ multiplex PCR; TCRdb's copy keeps in-frame clones and lacks some. The sample has under 95,000 clones; roughly three quarters are singletons. Sequencing was carried out using peripheral blood. The clonotype was recovered from a man between 65 and 80 years old with acute or convalescent COVID-19. The chain recombines TRBV2 with TRBJ1-5; D possibly corresponds to TRBD1 (6 bases). The CDR3 DNA follows: TGTGCCAGCAGTGAAGCGCTGACAGGACATCAGCCCCAGCATTTT. Residues: CASSEALTGHQPQHF.